These 12 T cell receptor beta chains came from one sample sequenced in a study of shared clonotypes between healthy human individuals. The data were produced by immunoSEQ multiplex PCR, yet TCRdb's version contains in-frame clones alone and is incomplete. The table lists fewer than 1.6 million clones, approximately 98.5% of them singletons. Input material: naive CD4+ T cells sorted from blood. Noted subset: CD45RA+ positively selected. These receptors came from a man under 40 in good health.

This chain connects TRBV11-2 to TRBJ2-3; weak D call: TRBD2 (6 bases). The CDR3 has 18 residues. Germline V gene sequence: CDR1 SGHAT, CDR2 FQNNGV. Trimming shortened V by 2 bases and J by 6 bases, and 24 bases separated the two germline ends. For the CDR3, the DNA is TGTGCCAGCAGCTTAAGGCCCACAATGGGACTGTTAGTGGATACGCAGTATTTT. Its protein product is CASSLRPTMGLLVDTQYF.

The chain employs TRBV14 and TRBJ2-1, with 9 bases aligning to TRBD2. The CDR3 extends over 15 amino acids. Germline CDR1 reads SGHDN; CDR2 reads FVKESK. The trim removed 0 bases at V and 13 bases at J, leaving 10 bases unmatched. The chain's CDR3 is CASSQDLAAGGSQFF. CDR3 sequence (DNA): TGTGCCAGCAGCCAAGATTTGGCGGCGGGAGGGTCTCAGTTCTTC.

The V gene is TRBV28, the J gene TRBJ2-1; TRBD2 is a possible D gene (6 bases). CDR1 and CDR2 from the germline V gene are MDHEN and SYDVKM. CDR3 length: 16 residues. Trimming left V 2 bases short and J 4 bases short, with 15 bases between. CDR3 nucleotide sequence: TGTGCCAGCAGTTTAGTTGGGGGGAGCACATACAATGAGCAGTTCTTC. This gives the protein CASSLVGGSTYNEQFF.

Regarding this clone: One end of the junction fails to match germline, which may point to a read error. The genes are TRBV2 and TRBJ2-7; D is uncertain. The CDR3 consists of 10 residues. From germline, CDR1 is SNHLY and CDR2 FYNNEI. The CDR3 region has the DNA TGTGCCAGCAGGGAAGACGAGCAGTACTTC. Its protein is CASREDEQYF.

The V gene is TRBV7-6, the J gene TRBJ2-1; D possibly corresponds to TRBD2 (6 bases). Between the trimmed V and J ends, which lost 5 bases and 7 bases, there was a span of 18 bases. The CDR3 totals 15 residues. The V gene's germline CDR1 is SGHVS and CDR2 FNYEAQ. This CDR3 is CASSPPGVIVNEQFF. CDR3 DNA: TGTGCCAGCAGCCCCCCGGGGGTGATCGTAAATGAGCAGTTCTTC.

V gene TRBV18 combines with J gene TRBJ2-7, with D uncertain. Germline values: CDR1 KGHSH, CDR2 LQKENI. There are 14 residues in the CDR3. Trimming took off 0 bases at V and 2 bases at J, with 8 bases between the two ends. This chain's CDR3 is CASSPPSTPYEQYF. The DNA for the CDR3 is TGTGCCAGCTCACCACCTTCCACCCCCTACGAGCAGTACTTC.

The rearrangement joins TRBV9 to TRBJ1-3, with D possibly TRBD1 on 6 matching bases. V lost 0 bases and J lost 2, with 12 bases in between. The CDR3 sequence is 16 residues long. The germline V gene encodes CDR1 SGDLS and CDR2 YYNGEE. The CDR3 region is CASSVVGGVPGNTIYF. CDR3 nucleotide sequence: TGTGCCAGCAGCGTAGTCGGGGGCGTCCCTGGAAACACCATATATTTT.

The rearrangement links TRBV14 to TRBJ2-3, with 8 bases that match TRBD2. CDR3 length: 18 residues. CDR1 is SGHDN and CDR2 is FVKESK in the germline V gene. V lost 0 bases to trimming and J lost 0 bases; unmatched junction nucleotides: 8. Written as DNA, the CDR3 is TGTGCCAGCAGCCAAGATATCCGGACTAGCCGGAGCACAGATACGCAGTATTTT. As protein: CASSQDIRTSRSTDTQYF.

The V gene is TRBV9, the J gene TRBJ2-1, with D possibly matching TRBD2 (5 bases). Trimming took off 7 bases at V and 8 bases at J, with 13 bases between the two ends. Germline CDR1 reads SGDLS; CDR2 reads YYNGEE. This CDR3 has 12 amino acids. The CDR3 loop reads CASGRGVYEQFF. The CDR3 DNA reads TGTGCCAGCGGCCGGGGTGTTTATGAGCAGTTCTTC.

The rearrangement links TRBV6-5 to TRBJ2-7; D gene unclear. Germline V gene sequence: CDR1 MNHEY, CDR2 SVGAGI. The CDR3 length is 12 residues. Trimming cost V 7 bases and J 4 bases, with 11 bases left between them. CDR3 nucleotide sequence: TGTGCCAGCACGGGCCGTGGGTACGAGCAGTACTTC. Translated: CASTGRGYEQYF.

The CDR3 here is CASSPGQGLFF. CDR3 nucleotides: TGTGCCAGCAGTCCGGGACAGGGCCTGTTCTTC. This sequence joins TRBV6-5 and TRBJ2-1, with 9 bases fitting TRBD1. CDR3 size: 11 residues. Germline CDR1 and CDR2: MNHEY and SVGAGI. The V segment lost 5 bases and the J segment 15 bases; nucleotides outside the gene matches: 5.

For this clone: Other DNA sequences in this specimen translate into the identical CDR3. V is TRBV5-1 and J is TRBJ2-5; D is uncertain. V was clipped by 0 bases and J by 3 bases, with 6 bases between them. This CDR3 is 13 amino acids long. CDR1 SGHRS and CDR2 YFSETQ come from the germline V gene. CDR3 protein: CASSLGQEETQYF. The DNA of the CDR3 is TGCGCCAGCAGCTTGGGGCAGGAAGAGACCCAGTACTTC.